This record concerns one TCR beta chain sequence. J gave up 3 bases and V 4 bases, and 4 bases lay outside the gene matches. CDR1 is SGHDT and CDR2 is YYEEEE in the germline V gene. The CDR3 has 14 residues. This sample is part of a study of blood T cell repertoires in COVID-19. At the level of the study: The analysed material was cDNA or gDNA that came from T cells, B-cell-depleted T cells, or PBMCs.

Profiled with immunoSEQ multiplex PCR; TCRdb holds only in-frame clones, not every one. The table has 250,000 or so clones, 85% to 90% seen once. This TCR was sampled from a woman in her twenties or thirties with acute COVID-19. The sample was PBMCs or T cells enriched from blood (not recorded which). The chain recombines TRBV5-6 with TRBJ2-7; the match to TRBD1 covers 10 bases. The CDR3 coding sequence is TGTGCCAGCAGCGCGGGGACAGGGGACTACGAGCAGTACTTC. Translated: CASSAGTGDYEQYF.